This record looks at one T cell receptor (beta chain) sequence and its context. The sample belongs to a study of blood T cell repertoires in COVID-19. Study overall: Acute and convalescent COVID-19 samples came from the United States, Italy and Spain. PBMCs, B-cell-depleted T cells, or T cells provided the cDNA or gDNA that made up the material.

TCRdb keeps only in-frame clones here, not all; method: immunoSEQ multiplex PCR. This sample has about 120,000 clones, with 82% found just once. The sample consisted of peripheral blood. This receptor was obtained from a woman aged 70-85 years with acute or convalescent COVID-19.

The CDR3 nucleotides are TGTGCCTGGGGAGGACAGGGGGGCACTGAAGCTTTCTTT. Its protein is CAWGGQGGTEAFF. The chain joins TRBV30 to TRBJ1-1, with 10 bases fitting TRBD1. The ends lost 5 bases at V and 4 bases at J; junction bases unmatched: 4. CDR1 is GTSNPN and CDR2 is SVGIG in the germline V gene (reference sequence). The CDR3 is made up of 13 amino acids.